This T cell receptor (beta chain) stems from a study of CD8+CD57+ T cells in acquired aplastic anemia. Whole-study context: Yields of DNA that came from sorted CD4+ and CD8+ cells averaged 3.2 ug. Study results and caveats: Found in both controls and patients were about 30 CD8+ CDR3 sequences.

The template used for profiling TCR beta VDJ and CDR3 was genomic DNA. TCRdb ran MiXCR on the reads and lists one entry per CDR3 protein. The repertoire holds 250,000 to 350,000 distinct CDR3 sequences, with about 56% as singletons. Trimming removed 3 bases at V and 4 bases at J, with 10 bases between. Per germline, CDR1 DFQATT and CDR2 SNEGSKA (reference sequence). This CDR3 has 12 amino acids. Turning to this clonotype: Its antigen is undetermined.

The sequence was collected from a human donor with severe aplastic anemia or a healthy control (not recorded which). The sample was sorted CD4+, CD8+, or CD8+CD57+ T cells (not recorded which) from PBMCs. The rearrangement joins TRBV20-1 to TRBJ2-7, with no clear D. The CDR3 protein is CSASWMGYEQYF. The CDR3 DNA reads as TGCAGTGCTAGTTGGATGGGATACGAGCAGTACTTC.